This TCR beta chain was obtained from a study of cytomegalovirus exposure and HLA in healthy donors. The PCR had 60 Vbeta and 13 Jbeta primers. The assay was immunoSEQ multiplex PCR, and TCRdb's table has in-frame clones only and misses some. The sample records tens of thousands of clones, approximately 78% being singletons. The sample was PBMCs. The sequence was collected from a male donor in good health and CMV-seropositive.

CDR3 region: CASRGGTGQTGELFF. The CDR3 DNA follows: TGTGCCAGTAGGGGTGGAACAGGGCAAACCGGGGAGCTGTTTTTT. This chain joins TRBV19 and TRBJ2-2; TRBD1 might be the D (6 bases). Germline values: CDR1 LNHDA, CDR2 SQIVND (reference sequence). Trimming cost V 6 bases and J 5 bases, with 16 bases left between them. The CDR3 is made up of 15 amino acids.